This T cell receptor beta chain stems from a study of radiotherapy plus CTLA-4 blockade in lung cancer. Alongside CTLA-4 blockade with ipilimumab, patients with chemo-refractory metastatic non-small-cell lung cancer received focal radiation. Germline loops: CDR1 SGHTA, CDR2 FQGNSA. V dropped 2 bases and J dropped 0; count of bases not matched to a gene: 6. The CDR3 is 17 amino acids. Sequenced by immunoSEQ multiplex PCR; TCRdb stores in-frame clones only, minus some. Altogether tens of thousands of clones are present, roughly three quarters being singletons, with the ten largest covering 7.5% to 9.5%.

The TCR was taken from a human donor with non-small cell lung cancer who had a complete response to radiotherapy plus ipilimumab. This specimen was peripheral blood, taken from a patient treated with radiotherapy plus ipilimumab. This chain joins TRBV7-2 and TRBJ1-5; 8 bases line up with TRBD1. CDR3 DNA sequence: TGTGCCAGCAGCTTAATCCCTGGGACAGGTAGCAATCAGCCCCAGCATTTT. Protein sequence: CASSLIPGTGSNQPQHF.